This is a list of T cell receptor beta chains from one sample in a study of blood T cell repertoires in COVID-19. Sequencing used immunoSEQ multiplex PCR; TCRdb keeps in-frame clones, though not all of them. Of about 150,000 clones listed, approximately 85% are singletons. Material for sequencing was peripheral blood. The receptors stem from an elderly woman with COVID-19, enrolled during active disease. Each CDR3 is given with its conserved first and last residue. The D gene is left open where the match is weak. A row's size may be missing; if present it is once, few, many or a size class.

d_call	j_call	clone_size	v_call	cdr3_nt	cdr3_aa
TRBD1	TRBJ2-3	once	TRBV4-2	TGTGCCAGCAGCCAAAACAGGGGGCAAGGGGCAGATACGCAGTATTTT	CASSQNRGQGADTQYF
-	TRBJ2-7	-	TRBV18	TGTGCCAGCTCACCATCCAGCTACGAGCAGTACTTC	CASSPSSYEQYF
TRBD1	TRBJ1-1	once	TRBV7-2	TGTGCCAGCAGCCTACAGGGGGGGAGCACTGAAGCTTTCTTT	CASSLQGGSTEAFF
-	TRBJ2-5	once	TRBV19	TGTGCCAGTAGTATTCGGGAAGAGACCCAGTACTTC	CASSIREETQYF
-	TRBJ1-2	-	TRBV21-1	TGTGCCAGCACCCATTGGGGGGATTACTATGGCTACACCTTC	CASTHWGDYYGYTF
-	TRBJ2-3	-	TRBV18	TGTGCCAGCTCACTAGTAGGCACAGATACGCAGTATTTT	CASSLVGTDTQYF
TRBD1	TRBJ2-3	-	TRBV10-3	TGTGCCATCAGTGAGTCAGGACAGGTTGCAGATACGCAGTATTTT	CAISESGQVADTQYF
-	TRBJ1-5	-	TRBV19	TGTGCCAGTAGTAGACAGAGTGGCAATCAGCCCCAGCATTTT	CASSRQSGNQPQHF
TRBD2	TRBJ2-5	-	TRBV3-1/TRBV3-2	TGTGCCAGCAGCCAATCCAGCGGGGGTAAGACCCAGTACTTC	CASSQSSGGKTQYF
-	TRBJ1-5	-	TRBV19	TGTGCCAGTATTCATAAGGGCACCAGCGGGGTTAGCAATCAGCCCCAGCATTTT	CASIHKGTSGVSNQPQHF
TRBD1	TRBJ2-7	once	TRBV5-1	TGCGCCAGCAGCGACCCCAGCTCCGACAGGGGGGGCCACGAGCAGTACTTC	CASSDPSSDRGGHEQYF